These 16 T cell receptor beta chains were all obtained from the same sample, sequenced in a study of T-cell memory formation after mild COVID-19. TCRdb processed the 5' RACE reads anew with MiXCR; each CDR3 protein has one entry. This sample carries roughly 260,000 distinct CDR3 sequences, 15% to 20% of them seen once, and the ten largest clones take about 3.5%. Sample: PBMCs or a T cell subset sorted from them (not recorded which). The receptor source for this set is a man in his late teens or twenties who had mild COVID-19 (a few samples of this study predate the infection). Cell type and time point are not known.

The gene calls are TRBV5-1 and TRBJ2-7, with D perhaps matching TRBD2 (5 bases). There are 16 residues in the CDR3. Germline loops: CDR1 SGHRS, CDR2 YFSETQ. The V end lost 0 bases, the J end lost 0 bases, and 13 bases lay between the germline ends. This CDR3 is CASSLGSGLGSYEQYF. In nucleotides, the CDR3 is TGCGCCAGCAGCTTGGGTTCGGGGTTAGGCTCCTACGAGCAGTACTTC.

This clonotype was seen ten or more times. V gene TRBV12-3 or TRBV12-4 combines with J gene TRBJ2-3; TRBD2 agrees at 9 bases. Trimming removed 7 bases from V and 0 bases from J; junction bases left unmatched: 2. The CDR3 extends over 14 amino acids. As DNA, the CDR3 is TGTGCCAGCATCAGCGGGGGGAGCACAGATACGCAGTATTTT. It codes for CASISGGSTDTQYF.

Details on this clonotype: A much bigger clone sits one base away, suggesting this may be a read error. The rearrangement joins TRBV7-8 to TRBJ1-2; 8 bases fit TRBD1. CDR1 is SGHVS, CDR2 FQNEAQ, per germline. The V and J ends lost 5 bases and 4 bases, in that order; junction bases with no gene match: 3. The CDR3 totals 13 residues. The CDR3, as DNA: TGTGCCAGCAGCCGACAGGGGATCTATGGCTACACCTTC. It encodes CASSRQGIYGYTF.

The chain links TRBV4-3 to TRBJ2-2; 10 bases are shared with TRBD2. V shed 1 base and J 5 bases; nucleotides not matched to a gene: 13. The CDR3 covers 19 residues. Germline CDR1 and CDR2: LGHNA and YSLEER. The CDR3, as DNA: TGCGCCAGCAGCCAAGCCGAAGGGCTAGCGGGGGTCCGGACCGGGGAGCTGTTTTTT. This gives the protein CASSQAEGLAGVRTGELFF.

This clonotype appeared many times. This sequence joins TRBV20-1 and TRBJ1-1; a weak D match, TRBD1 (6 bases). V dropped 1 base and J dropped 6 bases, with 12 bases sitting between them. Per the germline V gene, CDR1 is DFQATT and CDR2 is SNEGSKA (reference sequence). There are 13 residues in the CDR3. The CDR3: CSARAWGASEAFF. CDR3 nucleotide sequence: TGCAGTGCTAGAGCATGGGGGGCCTCTGAAGCTTTCTTT.

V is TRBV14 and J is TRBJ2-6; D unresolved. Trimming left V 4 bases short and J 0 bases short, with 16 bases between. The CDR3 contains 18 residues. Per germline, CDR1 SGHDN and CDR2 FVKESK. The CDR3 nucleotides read TGTGCCAGCAGCCCCCGTCCCGTACATAGCTCTGGGGCCAACGTCCTGACTTTC. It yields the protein CASSPRPVHSSGANVLTF.

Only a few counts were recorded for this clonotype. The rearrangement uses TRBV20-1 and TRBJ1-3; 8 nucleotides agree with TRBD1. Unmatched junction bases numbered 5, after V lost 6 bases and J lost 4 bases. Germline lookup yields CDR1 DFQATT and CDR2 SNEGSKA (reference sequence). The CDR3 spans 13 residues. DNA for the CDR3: TGCAGTGCGCCGACAGGGGAGGGAAACACCATATATTTT. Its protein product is CSAPTGEGNTIYF.

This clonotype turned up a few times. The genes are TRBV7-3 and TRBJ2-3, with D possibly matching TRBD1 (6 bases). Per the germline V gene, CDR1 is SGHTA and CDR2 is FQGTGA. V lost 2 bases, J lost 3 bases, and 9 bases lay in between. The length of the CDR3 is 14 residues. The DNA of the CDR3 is TGTGCCAGCAGCTTAGCCGGACAGACAGATACGCAGTATTTT. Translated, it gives CASSLAGQTDTQYF.

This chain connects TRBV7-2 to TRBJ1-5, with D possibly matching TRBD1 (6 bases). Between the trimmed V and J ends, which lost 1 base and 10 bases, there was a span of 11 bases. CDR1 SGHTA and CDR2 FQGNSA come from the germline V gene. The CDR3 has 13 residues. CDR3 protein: CASSLEQGLPQHF. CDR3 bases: TGTGCCAGCAGCTTAGAACAGGGCCTCCCCCAGCATTTT.

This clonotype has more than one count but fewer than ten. Here the CDR3 reads CANSGTGDEQYF. CDR3 DNA: TGTGCTAATTCAGGGACAGGCGACGAGCAGTACTTC. The chain recombines TRBV7-2 with TRBJ2-7, with 8 bases matching TRBD1. The CDR3 runs to 12 residues. Germline V lookup: CDR1 SGHTA, CDR2 FQGNSA.

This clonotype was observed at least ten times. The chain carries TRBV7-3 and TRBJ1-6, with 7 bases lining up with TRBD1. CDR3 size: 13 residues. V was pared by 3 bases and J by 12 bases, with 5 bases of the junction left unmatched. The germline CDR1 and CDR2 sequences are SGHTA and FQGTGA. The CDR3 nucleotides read TGTGCCAGCAGCTTTGTCGCAGGGGGACCCCTCCACTTT. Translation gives CASSFVAGGPLHF. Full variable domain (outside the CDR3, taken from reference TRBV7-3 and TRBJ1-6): GAGVSQTPSNKVTEKGKYVELRCDPISGHTALYWYRQSLGQGPEFLIYFQGTGAADDSGLPNDRFFAVRPEGSVSTLKIQRTERGDSAVYLCASSFVAGGPLHFGNGTRLTVT.

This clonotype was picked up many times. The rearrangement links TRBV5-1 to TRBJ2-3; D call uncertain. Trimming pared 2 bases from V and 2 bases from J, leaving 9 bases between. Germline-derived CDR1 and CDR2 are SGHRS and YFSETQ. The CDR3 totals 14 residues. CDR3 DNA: TGCGCCAGCAGCTTCTACCGACCCACAGATACGCAGTATTTT. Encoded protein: CASSFYRPTDTQYF.

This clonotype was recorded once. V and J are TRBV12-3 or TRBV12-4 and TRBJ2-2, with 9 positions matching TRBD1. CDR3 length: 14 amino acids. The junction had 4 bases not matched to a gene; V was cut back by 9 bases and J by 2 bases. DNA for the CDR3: TGTGCCAGTAAACAGGGGGCCAACACCGGGGAGCTGTTTTTT. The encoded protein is CASKQGANTGELFF.

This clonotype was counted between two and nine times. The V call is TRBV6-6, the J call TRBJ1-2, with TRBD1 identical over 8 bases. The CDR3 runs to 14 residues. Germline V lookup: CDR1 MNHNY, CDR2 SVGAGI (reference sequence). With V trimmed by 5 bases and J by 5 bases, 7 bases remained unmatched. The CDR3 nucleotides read TGTGCCAGCAGTCGGACAGGGTCAGTGTATGGCTACACCTTC. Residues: CASSRTGSVYGYTF.

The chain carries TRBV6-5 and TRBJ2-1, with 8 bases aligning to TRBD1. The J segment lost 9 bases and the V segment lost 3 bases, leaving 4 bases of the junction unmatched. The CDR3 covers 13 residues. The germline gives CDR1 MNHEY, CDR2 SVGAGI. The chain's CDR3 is CASSYVTGGEQFF. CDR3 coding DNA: TGTGCCAGCAGTTATGTTACAGGGGGTGAGCAGTTCTTC.

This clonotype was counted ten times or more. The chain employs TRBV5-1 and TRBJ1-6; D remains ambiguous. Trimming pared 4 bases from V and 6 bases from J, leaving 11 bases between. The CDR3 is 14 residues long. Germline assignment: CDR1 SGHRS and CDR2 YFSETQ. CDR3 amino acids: CASSPPEGNSPLHF. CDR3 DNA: TGCGCCAGCAGCCCTCCGGAGGGTAATTCACCCCTCCACTTT.